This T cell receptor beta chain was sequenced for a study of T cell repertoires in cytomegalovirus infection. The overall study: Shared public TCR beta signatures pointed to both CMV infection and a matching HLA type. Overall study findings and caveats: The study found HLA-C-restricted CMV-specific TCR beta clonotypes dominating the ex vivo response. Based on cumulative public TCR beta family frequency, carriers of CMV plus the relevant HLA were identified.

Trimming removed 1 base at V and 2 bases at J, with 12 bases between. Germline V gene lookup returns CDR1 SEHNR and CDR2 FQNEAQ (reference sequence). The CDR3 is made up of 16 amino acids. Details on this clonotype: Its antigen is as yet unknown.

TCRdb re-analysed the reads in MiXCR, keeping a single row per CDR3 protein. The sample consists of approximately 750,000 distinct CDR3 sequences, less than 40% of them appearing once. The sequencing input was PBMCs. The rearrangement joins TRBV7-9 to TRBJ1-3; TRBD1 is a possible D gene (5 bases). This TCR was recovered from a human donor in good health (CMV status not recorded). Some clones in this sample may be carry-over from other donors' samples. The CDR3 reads CASSLVFGTAGNTIYF. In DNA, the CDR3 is TGTGCCAGCAGCTTAGTTTTCGGGACTGCTGGAAACACCATATATTTT.